These 18 T cell receptor beta chains came from one sample sequenced in a study of HIV-infected children after antiretroviral therapy interruption. The TCR library was built from RNA with a 3' RACE protocol and unique molecular identifiers. TCRdb re-called the 3' RACE reads with MiXCR, one entry per CDR3 protein. The table lists about 89,000 distinct CDR3 sequences, about 7% of them singletons. Specified treatment: PENTA 11 planned treatment interruption arm or continuous ART arm. The source was CD45RA+ CD4+ T cells from PBMCs, pooled from several time points, collected from a donor given antiretroviral therapy, either interrupted or continuous. The sample's subset: naive CD4+ CD45RA+ CD45RO- T cells. All receptors derive from a pool of human donors with HIV.

This clonotype occurred many times. The chain recombines TRBV28 with TRBJ2-1; 10 nucleotides agree with TRBD2. Germline V gene lookup returns CDR1 MDHEN and CDR2 SYDVKM. Trimming at V came to 4 bases and at J to 8 bases, leaving 11 bases not matched to a gene. The CDR3 runs to 16 residues. The CDR3 DNA reads TGTGCCAGCAGTTCACCTAAAACCAGCGGGAGGGATGAGCAGTTCTTC. It yields the protein CASSSPKTSGRDEQFF.

This clonotype was detected many times. This chain joins TRBV6-5 and TRBJ2-4; TRBD2 matches 7 bases. The CDR3 totals 13 residues. With V trimmed by 0 bases and J by 7 bases, 0 bases remained unmatched. Per germline, CDR1 MNHEY and CDR2 SVGAGI. The CDR3 DNA reads TGTGCCAGCAGTTACTCCGGGGGGAACATTCAGTACTTC. The encoded protein is CASSYSGGNIQYF.

This clonotype has ten or more counts. Here the CDR3 DNA reads TGCAGTGCTCGGACTCCAGCCAAAAACATTCAGTACTTC. Amino acids: CSARTPAKNIQYF. This sequence joins TRBV20-1 and TRBJ2-4, with D possibly being TRBD2 (5 bases). CDR3 length equals 13 residues. Germline loops: CDR1 DFQATT, CDR2 SNEGSKA (reference sequence). The V and J ends lost 5 bases and 0 bases respectively, with 8 bases between them.

This clonotype occurred many times. This chain uses TRBV19 with TRBJ1-5; D unclear. Trimming took off 6 bases at V and 4 bases at J, with 19 bases between the two ends. The CDR3 runs 16 residues. Germline values: CDR1 LNHDA, CDR2 SQIVND (reference sequence). In DNA, the CDR3 is TGTGCCAGTAGGAATCTTTTGGGCAGAAGTAATCAGCCCCAGCATTTT. It is translated as CASRNLLGRSNQPQHF.

The rearrangement joins TRBV6-1 to TRBJ2-3, with D tentatively TRBD2 (6 bases). The CDR3 contains 17 residues. Looked up from germline, CDR1 is MNHNS and CDR2 is SASEGT. V lost 2 bases to trimming and J lost 0 bases, with 15 bases between them. CDR3 coding DNA: TGTGCCAGCAGTGAAAGTACGGGGGTATCTAGCACAGATACGCAGTATTTT. Translating gives CASSESTGVSSTDTQYF.

There are many counts of this clonotype. The V and J genes are TRBV27 and TRBJ1-1, with unresolved D. This CDR3 region has 14 residues. Germline-derived CDR1 and CDR2 are MNHEY and SMNVEV (reference sequence). The V end lost 6 bases, the J end lost 0 bases, and 11 bases lay between the germline ends. The CDR3 bases are TGTGCCAGCAGGAGGGAGGGTATGAACACTGAAGCTTTCTTT. It encodes CASRREGMNTEAFF.

This clonotype showed up many times. The gene calls are TRBV20-1 and TRBJ2-7; D remains unclear. Germline values: CDR1 DFQATT, CDR2 SNEGSKA (reference sequence). V was clipped by 3 bases and J by 5 bases, with 14 bases between them. The CDR3 length is 13 residues. The CDR3 loop is CSASHRSYDEQYF. The CDR3 DNA follows: TGCAGTGCTAGCCACCGATCTTATGACGAGCAGTACTTC.

This clonotype has a count of ten or more. The V call is TRBV18, the J call TRBJ2-5; D remains ambiguous. Between the trimmed V and J ends, which lost 2 bases and 5 bases, there was a span of 15 bases. Germline CDR1 and CDR2: KGHSH and LQKENI. The CDR3 spans 15 residues. The CDR3 DNA is TGTGCCAGCTCACCAGACGGTACCGGCTCGGAGACCCAGTACTTC. Translated, it gives CASSPDGTGSETQYF.

This clonotype was detected many times. V is TRBV29-1 and J is TRBJ2-1; possibly TRBD1 for D (5 bases). The CDR3 is made up of 13 amino acids. Trimming cost V 6 bases and J 0 bases, with 9 bases left between them. Germline V gives CDR1 SQVTM, CDR2 ANQGSEA. CDR3: CSVDRSSYNEQFF. CDR3 bases: TGCAGCGTAGACAGAAGCTCCTACAATGAGCAGTTCTTC.

In its sample, this clonotype was seen many times. V usage is TRBV20-1 and J usage is TRBJ1-4; the D gene is possibly TRBD1 (5 bases). Germline assignment: CDR1 DFQATT and CDR2 SNEGSKA (reference sequence). CDR3 length: 12 residues. Deletions cut 0 bases from V and 7 bases from J, with 6 bases between. The CDR3 nucleotides read TGCAGTGCTAGAGATCAGGGTGAAAAACTGTTTTTT. Residues: CSARDQGEKLFF.

This clonotype was detected many times. The rearrangement joins TRBV5-1 to TRBJ2-1; D tentatively fits TRBD1 or TRBD2 (5 bases each). The CDR3 has 17 residues. Trimming took off 2 bases at V and 4 bases at J, with 19 bases between the two ends. Looked up from germline, CDR1 is SGHRS and CDR2 is YFSETQ. The chain's CDR3 is CASSFSGPADTYNEQFF. The CDR3 DNA reads TGCGCCAGCAGCTTTTCGGGGCCCGCGGACACTTACAATGAGCAGTTCTTC.

This clonotype was recorded many times. The chain is built from TRBV6-1 and TRBJ1-1, with 10 bases aligning to TRBD1. The CDR3 covers 15 residues. Trimming cost V 3 bases and J 1 base; bases outside gene matches: 2. Germline CDR1 reads MNHNS; CDR2 reads SASEGT. The CDR3 loop reads CASSETGGSNTEAFF. The DNA for the CDR3 is TGTGCCAGCAGTGAGACAGGGGGCTCGAACACTGAAGCTTTCTTT.

This clonotype was seen ten or more times. V usage is TRBV7-3 and J usage is TRBJ2-3; either TRBD1 or TRBD2 may fit D (5 bases each). This CDR3 is 13 amino acids long. CDR1 is SGHTA and CDR2 is FQGTGA in the germline V gene. V shed 4 bases and J shed 8 bases, with 13 bases lying between them. CDR3 protein: CASSSMRGLTQYF. As DNA, the CDR3 is TGTGCCAGCAGCTCTATGAGGGGTCTTACGCAGTATTTT. The entire variable domain, with the rest obtained from reference TRBV7-3 and TRBJ2-3, is as follows: GAGVSQTPSNKVTEKGKYVELRCDPISGHTALYWYRQSLGQGPEFLIYFQGTGAADDSGLPNDRFFAVRPEGSVSTLKIQRTERGDSAVYLCASSSMRGLTQYFGPGTRLTVL.

This clonotype was recorded many times. The V gene is TRBV3-1, the J gene TRBJ2-7; 7 bases line up with TRBD1. The germline gives CDR1 LGHDT, CDR2 YNNKEL (reference sequence). V lost 0 bases and J lost 6; bases outside the gene matches: 8. CDR3 length: 15 amino acids. The CDR3 region is CASSQEVGGRGEQYF. The CDR3 DNA follows: TGTGCCAGCAGCCAAGAGGTAGGGGGCCGCGGCGAGCAGTACTTC.

The rearrangement joins TRBV12-3 or TRBV12-4 to TRBJ1-1; TRBD1 aligns across 7 bases. CDR3 size: 18 residues. Unmatched junction bases numbered 19, after V lost 6 bases and J lost 3 bases. CDR3 nucleotides: TGTGCCAGCAGGAATCCGACAGGGAGGGTGTGGAAGGACACTGAAGCTTTCTTT. Protein sequence: CASRNPTGRVWKDTEAFF.

The chain links TRBV11-1 to TRBJ1-3; 11 positions match TRBD1. This CDR3 spans 17 amino acids. Germline V gene sequence: CDR1 SGHAT, CDR2 FQDESV (reference sequence). V shed 3 bases, J shed 3 bases, and the junction held 7 bases outside the gene matches. The CDR3 coding sequence is TGTGCCAGCAGCTTCTGGACAGGGGGCTCTAGTGGAAACACCATATATTTT. Translated, it gives CASSFWTGGSSGNTIYF. The full variable domain, with the rest looked up from reference TRBV11-1 and TRBJ1-3, is EAEVAQSPRYKITEKSQAVAFWCDPISGHATLYWYRQILGQGPELLVQFQDESVVDDSQLPKDRFSAERLKGVDSTLKIQPAELGDSAMYLCASSFWTGGSSGNTIYFGEGSWLTVV.

This clonotype was detected many times. This chain joins TRBV19 and TRBJ1-1; no firm D call. Germline V gives CDR1 LNHDA, CDR2 SQIVND (reference sequence). The CDR3 is made up of 13 amino acids. V lost 3 bases to trimming and J lost 5 bases, with 10 bases between them. The CDR3 nucleotides read TGTGCCAGTAGTATCACCGCCAAGACTGAAGCTTTCTTT. Its protein product is CASSITAKTEAFF.

This clonotype has a count of ten or more. The rearrangement links TRBV2 to TRBJ1-2, with TRBD1 matching over 9 bases. The CDR3 spans 14 residues. With V trimmed by 6 bases and J by 4 bases, 6 bases remained unmatched. The germline CDR1 and CDR2 sequences are SNHLY and FYNNEI. CDR3 amino acids: CASRKEDRGYGYTF. For the CDR3, the DNA is TGTGCCAGCAGGAAAGAGGACAGGGGCTATGGCTACACCTTC.